The clone carrying this TCR beta chain was seen ten or more times. Its antigen remains unknown. CDR3 length: 12 residues. V was cut by 6 bases and J by 4 bases, with 12 bases left in between. CDR1 and CDR2 from the germline V gene are DFQATT and SNEGSKA (reference sequence). This sample is drawn from a study of blood T cells in healthy people across ages. For the second PCR, which ran for about 7 to 11 cycles, a sample-barcoded 5' primer and a J-beta primer mix were used. One entry per CDR3 protein results from TCRdb running MiXCR on the 5' RACE reads. This sample has about 700,000 distinct CDR3 sequences, with approximately 29% found just once. Study-wide findings and caveats: No one knew whether donors had CMV, which possibly confounded expanded clonotype changes.

Isolation per sample recovered at least 6.5 million PBMCs. Each sample yielded at least 6 micrograms of PBMC total RNA. The sample consisted of blood. This TCR was recovered from a woman over 75 in good health. This chain joins TRBV20-1 and TRBJ2-5, with D maybe TRBD2 (5 bases). The CDR3 coding sequence is TGCAGTGCCTCAACTAGTACAGAGACCCAGTACTTC. Its translation is CSASTSTETQYF.